This entry is about one TCR beta chain. What it binds is unknown. Where ophthalmopathy was present, donors had moderate-to-severe activity, CAS ≥3, NOSPECS ≥4 and duration under 3 months. This CDR3 is built from 15 residues. Losses at the gene ends were 5 bases for V and 0 bases for J; bases not matched to a gene: 6. Scientists amplified the TCR beta CDR3 regions from RNA transcripts. HTBI primers were employed in first-round RT-PCR, then a second-round multiplex PCR followed. MiXCR, applied by TCRdb to the multiplex PCR reads, yields one record per CDR3 protein. The sample gives about 200,000 distinct CDR3 sequences, approximately 28% of which show up once; 9.1% is in the top ten. The sample is drawn from a study of Graves' ophthalmopathy and Graves' hyperthyroidism. Study observations and caveats: Most expanded clonotypes from thyroid (those above 0.001 frequency) were also found in blood.

The chain employs TRBV12-3 or TRBV12-4 and TRBJ2-7, with TRBD2 matching 8 bases. This clonotype originated in a man aged 50-59 years with Graves' ophthalmopathy. Sequencing input: peripheral blood. Here the CDR3 DNA reads TGTGCCAGCAGTCCCGAGAGCGGGGGCTCCTACGAGCAGTACTTC. Protein sequence: CASSPESGGSYEQYF.